The 4 T cell receptor beta chains presented below share a single source sample, sequenced in a study of cytomegalovirus exposure and HLA in healthy donors. Researchers ran the PCR with 60 Vbeta and 13 Jbeta primers. The data were produced by immunoSEQ multiplex PCR, yet TCRdb's version contains in-frame clones alone and is incomplete. Altogether about 120,000 clones are present, more than 60% being singletons, with the ten largest covering less than 3.5%. Input material: PBMCs. Every receptor here comes from a female donor in good health and CMV-seronegative.

The chain employs TRBV9 and TRBJ2-5, with 14 nucleotides matching TRBD2. The CDR3 is 16 amino acids. V gave up 0 bases and J gave up 3 bases; unmatched junction bases: 1. Looked up from germline, CDR1 is SGDLS and CDR2 is YYNGEE. CDR3 nucleotides: TGTGCCAGCAGCGTAGGGACTAGCGGGGGGAAAGAGACCCAGTACTTC. Its protein product is CASSVGTSGGKETQYF.

This chain uses TRBV19 with TRBJ1-5; no reliable D call. CDR1 LNHDA and CDR2 SQIVND come from the germline V gene (reference sequence). The CDR3 covers 13 residues. Between the trimmed V and J ends, which lost 4 bases and 2 bases, there was a span of 6 bases. The CDR3 protein is CASSTRGNQPQHF. CDR3 nucleotide sequence: TGTGCCAGTAGTACCCGGGGCAATCAGCCCCAGCATTTT.

V is TRBV7-8 and J is TRBJ1-1; 7 bases map to TRBD1. The CDR3 is 16 amino acids. CDR1 SGHVS and CDR2 FQNEAQ come from the germline V gene. V was clipped by 0 bases and J by 4 bases; unmatched bases: 8. CDR3 sequence reads: CASSLAVQGVGTEAFF. The CDR3 DNA reads TGTGCCAGCAGCTTAGCGGTCCAGGGGGTAGGCACTGAAGCTTTCTTT.

V and J are TRBV19 and TRBJ1-6; TRBD1 might be the D (6 bases). V lost 1 base and J lost 10, with 14 bases in between. This CDR3 contains 15 residues. Germline V gene lookup returns CDR1 LNHDA and CDR2 SQIVND (reference sequence). The CDR3 protein is CASSIGYRVNSPLHF. In DNA form, the CDR3 reads TGTGCCAGTAGTATAGGGTACAGGGTGAACTCACCCCTCCACTTT. The variable domain in full, with the rest retrieved from reference TRBV19 and TRBJ1-6, is DGGITQSPKYLFRKEGQNVTLSCEQNLNHDAMYWYRQDPGQGLRLIYYSQIVNDFQKGDIAEGYSVSREKKESFPLTVTSAQKNPTAFYLCASSIGYRVNSPLHFGNGTRLTVT.